This is a list of T cell receptor beta chains from one sample in a study of T cell changes during pregnancy in multiple sclerosis. TCRdb's table, derived via immunoSEQ multiplex PCR, lists solely in-frame clones and lacks some. This table has 55,000 to 65,000 clones, 93% appearing once. Sample: CD4+ T cells from peripheral blood mononuclear cells, taken before pregnancy. The source is a female donor with multiple sclerosis, enrolled in a pregnancy study. The CDR3 runs from the conserved cysteine through the conserved F or W. The D gene is left open where the match is weak. Size tells how often a clone was seen (once, few, many) or the class of an expanded clone, and some rows leave it out.

j_call v_call d_call clone_size cdr3_aa cdr3_nt
TRBJ1-5 TRBV19 - - CASRGGTYSNQPQHF TGTGCCAGTAGGGGGGGGACCTATAGCAATCAGCCCCAGCATTTT
TRBJ2-2 TRBV4-2 - - CASSQGGQTGELFF TGTGCCAGCAGCCAAGGTGGACAGACCGGGGAGCTGTTTTTT
TRBJ2-7 TRBV14 TRBD2 - CASSQGLAGLYEQYF TGTGCCAGCAGCCAGGGACTAGCGGGCCTCTACGAGCAGTACTTC
TRBJ2-7 TRBV10-3 TRBD1 - CAISDDRGLSYEQYF TGTGCCATCAGTGATGACAGGGGGCTTTCCTACGAGCAGTACTTC
TRBJ2-7 TRBV11-2 - - CASSLVRGGYEQYF TGTGCCAGCAGCTTAGTCAGGGGCGGCTACGAGCAGTACTTC
TRBJ1-3 TRBV5-1 - - CASSLSRLRDSGNTIYF TGCGCCAGCAGCTTGTCGAGACTGAGAGACTCTGGAAACACCATATATTTT
TRBJ2-7 TRBV2 TRBD2 once CATWGGVEQYF TGTGCCACCTGGGGGGGAGTGGAGCAGTACTTC
TRBJ2-7 TRBV28 TRBD2 - CASSLAGTSGYEQYF TGTGCCAGCAGTCTCGCCGGGACTAGCGGTTACGAGCAGTACTTC
TRBJ1-1 TRBV7-9 - - CASSTIEAFF TGTGCCAGCAGCACTATAGAAGCTTTCTTT
TRBJ2-1 TRBV6-1 - - CASSARPGLRHSSSYNEQFF TGTGCCAGCAGTGCCCGCCCGGGACTCAGACATTCTAGCTCCTACAATGAGCAGTTCTTC
TRBJ2-2 TRBV18 TRBD2 - CASSVLAGDTGELFF TGTGCCAGCTCAGTACTAGCGGGCGACACCGGGGAGCTGTTTTTT
TRBJ1-6 TRBV6-7 TRBD1 - CANGRDREDSPLHF TGTGCCAACGGGAGAGACAGGGAGGATTCACCCCTCCACTTT
TRBJ2-7 TRBV6-6 - - CASSYVAYEQYF TGTGCCAGCAGTTACGTAGCTTACGAGCAGTACTTC
TRBJ2-7 TRBV11-3 - - CASSRTDSYEQYF TGTGCCAGCAGCCGTACCGACAGCTACGAGCAGTACTTC
TRBJ1-1 TRBV30 - once CAWMWTTNTEAFF TGTGCCTGGATGTGGACAACCAACACTGAAGCTTTCTTT
TRBJ2-5 TRBV5-1 - - CASSGGQGTVRRVTQYF TGCGCCAGCAGCGGAGGCCAGGGGACCGTTCGACGGGTGACCCAGTACTTC
TRBJ1-1 TRBV6-5 TRBD1 - CASTNRGRDTEAFF TGTGCCAGCACCAACAGGGGACGGGACACTGAAGCTTTCTTT
TRBJ2-5 TRBV6-4 TRBD2 - CASKLAGVPQETQYF TGTGCCAGCAAACTAGCGGGAGTTCCGCAAGAGACCCAGTACTTC
TRBJ1-5 TRBV7-2 - once CASRGGTGVNQPQHF TGTGCCAGCAGGGGGGGTACGGGTGTCAATCAGCCCCAGCATTTT
TRBJ1-2 TRBV11-3 - - CASSLGTVGRGYTF TGTGCCAGCAGCTTAGGGACAGTTGGACGTGGCTACACCTTC
TRBJ1-5 TRBV7-2 - - CASSGGEGGQPQHF TGTGCCAGCAGCGGTGGGGAGGGTGGTCAGCCCCAGCATTTT
TRBJ1-1 TRBV18 TRBD1 - CASSLQGMNTEAFF TGTGCCAGCTCACTACAGGGGATGAACACTGAAGCTTTCTTT
TRBJ2-1 TRBV6-6 - - CASSFDRDSVGGEQFF TGTGCCAGCAGTTTCGACCGGGACTCCGTGGGGGGTGAGCAGTTCTTC
TRBJ2-2 TRBV5-1 TRBD2 - CASSLRLAGNPNTGELFF TGCGCCAGCAGCTTGAGACTAGCGGGGAACCCGAACACCGGGGAGCTGTTTTTT
TRBJ2-7 TRBV11-3 - few CASSLEKGEQYF TGTGCCAGCAGCTTAGAGAAGGGGGAGCAGTACTTC
TRBJ1-3 TRBV18 - - CASSPTGSGNTIYF TGTGCCAGCTCACCGACAGGCTCTGGAAACACCATATATTTT
TRBJ1-2 TRBV6-1 TRBD1 - CASSEFFFQGANYGYTF TGTGCCAGCAGTGAATTTTTTTTTCAGGGGGCGAACTATGGCTACACCTTC
TRBJ2-7 TRBV7-9 TRBD2 - CASSSTGTSGYEQYF TGTGCCAGCAGCTCCACCGGGACTAGCGGCTACGAGCAGTACTTC
TRBJ2-7 TRBV7-2 TRBD2 - CASSFSGTGGGYEQYF TGTGCCAGCAGCTTCAGTGGGACGGGGGGTGGGTACGAGCAGTACTTC
TRBJ2-1 TRBV19 - - CASSMGPRLENEQFF TGTGCCAGTAGTATGGGTCCGAGACTAGAAAATGAGCAGTTCTTC
TRBJ2-1 TRBV6-1 - - CASALGSSYNEQFF TGTGCCAGTGCTCTTGGTAGCAGCTACAATGAGCAGTTCTTC
TRBJ2-1 TRBV7-9 - - CASSSPPPSSYNEQFF TGTGCCAGCAGTTCACCCCCCCCGAGCTCCTACAATGAGCAGTTCTTC
TRBJ2-5 TRBV15 TRBD2 - CATSTRTSGGGETQYF TGTGCCACCAGCACAAGGACTAGCGGAGGTGGGGAGACCCAGTACTTC
TRBJ2-3 TRBV11-3 - - CASSSQEVRNTQYF TGTGCCAGCAGCTCCCAGGAAGTCCGTAATACGCAGTATTTT
TRBJ1-2 TRBV7-9 TRBD1 once CASSLSGQRNYGYTF TGTGCCAGCAGCTTATCGGGACAGCGTAACTATGGCTACACCTTC
TRBJ2-1 TRBV5-8 - - CASSPGAASGQFF TGTGCCAGCAGCCCCGGTGCGGCGTCGGGGCAGTTCTTC
TRBJ2-3 TRBV7-3 TRBD2 - CASSLGGGRVPDTQYF TGTGCCAGCAGCTTAGGCGGGGGGCGCGTTCCAGATACGCAGTATTTT
TRBJ1-5 TRBV6-5 - - CASSYGYQVSQPQHF TGTGCCAGCAGTTACGGCTATCAGGTCTCTCAGCCCCAGCATTTT
TRBJ1-1 TRBV11-2 - - CASSLDIYHGNEAFF TGTGCCAGCAGCTTAGATATATATCACGGGAATGAAGCTTTCTTT
TRBJ2-2 TRBV7-9 - - CASSLGRGDGELFF TGTGCCAGCAGCTTAGGCCGGGGAGACGGGGAGCTGTTTTTT
TRBJ2-7 TRBV15 TRBD1 few CATSRGTGGSYEQYF TGTGCCACCAGCAGAGGGACAGGGGGATCCTACGAGCAGTACTTC
TRBJ2-2 TRBV5-6 - - CASSFPGHTGELFF TGTGCCAGCAGCTTTCCAGGGCACACCGGGGAGCTGTTTTTT
TRBJ2-7 TRBV5-6 - - CASSTGHTAYEQYF TGTGCCAGCAGTACGGGTCACACCGCCTACGAGCAGTACTTC
TRBJ2-2 TRBV4-3 TRBD2 - CASSQVSLAGLPANTGELFF TGCGCCAGCAGCCAAGTATCTCTAGCGGGACTCCCGGCGAACACCGGGGAGCTGTTTTTT
TRBJ2-2 TRBV18 - - CASSPGLTGELFF TGTGCCAGCTCACCAGGGCTCACCGGGGAGCTGTTTTTT
TRBJ2-7 TRBV7-9 TRBD2 - CASSLAATSGRRYEQYF TGTGCCAGCAGCTTAGCCGCGACTAGCGGGAGGCGGTACGAGCAGTACTTC
TRBJ2-2 TRBV18 TRBD1 - CASSPSPGQGAMTGELFF TGTGCCAGCTCACCGTCTCCGGGACAGGGGGCGATGACCGGGGAGCTGTTTTTT
TRBJ2-3 TRBV28 TRBD1 - CASGDRAATDTQYF TGTGCCAGCGGAGACAGGGCCGCGACAGATACGCAGTATTTT
TRBJ2-6 TRBV2 - - CASSEASWRSSGANVLTF TGTGCCAGCAGTGAAGCTTCTTGGCGGTCCTCTGGGGCCAACGTCCTGACTTTC
TRBJ2-7 TRBV10-3 - - CAIRTGVPPYEQYF TGTGCCATCAGGACAGGAGTTCCTCCCTACGAGCAGTACTTC